This T cell receptor beta chain was identified during a study of T cell changes during pregnancy in multiple sclerosis. Germline V gene sequence: CDR1 MNHEY, CDR2 SMNVEV (reference sequence). The CDR3 loop spans 14 amino acids. The V end lost 1 base, the J end lost 6 bases, and 10 bases lay between the germline ends. Assay used: immunoSEQ multiplex PCR; TCRdb lists only in-frame clones, some missing. The sample holds about 73,000 clones; approximately 87% are singletons and the top ten take roughly 9.5%. This chain joins TRBV27 and TRBJ1-5; D is ambiguous. The TCR sequence derives from a female donor in good health, enrolled as a control in a pregnancy study. This sample comprised peripheral blood, obtained after pregnancy. Here the CDR3 reads CASSLFGSGQPQHF. In DNA form, the CDR3 reads TGTGCCAGCAGTTTATTTGGATCGGGTCAGCCCCAGCATTTT.